Detailed here is one TCR beta chain. The sample is drawn from a study of blood T cells in healthy people across ages. Then a second PCR, running about 7 to 11 cycles, was carried out with a sample-barcoded 5' primer and a J-beta primer mix. A 12-random-nucleotide template-switch adaptor tagged each cDNA molecule. TCRdb re-derived calls from the 5' RACE reads in MiXCR, one entry per CDR3 protein. The data contain around 1,800,000 distinct CDR3 sequences, about two fifths of them singletons. Trimming removed 4 bases from V and 3 bases from J; junction bases left unmatched: 3. The germline V gene encodes CDR1 SQVTM and CDR2 ANQGSEA. The CDR3 has 12 amino acids.

The sample consisted of blood. The chain recombines TRBV29-1 with TRBJ2-7, with 7 positions matching TRBD2. This TCR was sampled from a human donor in good health. The CDR3 DNA is TGCAGCGTTGGGGGGGGGTTCTACGAGCAGTACTTC. Amino acids: CSVGGGFYEQYF.